The next 30 T cell receptor beta chains were all read from a single sample in a study of human T cells and chemical hapten exposure. One entry per CDR3 protein, called by TCRdb with MiXCR from the RACE reads. The data show roughly 380,000 distinct CDR3 sequences, with 4.8% seen just once and under 3% held by the top ten. Regarding time point: patch test 1, 2 weeks after DPC sensitization. Treatment specified: therapeutic diphenylcyclopropenone sensitization with weekly scalp DPC. Sequenced material: whole blood, taken in connection with sensitization to the hapten diphenylcyclopropenone (DPC). These receptors came from a woman between 45 and 65 years old with alopecia areata. Some clones in this sample may be carry-over from other donors' samples.

This clonotype came up many times. The chain carries TRBV27 and TRBJ2-3, with 9 bases lining up with TRBD2. After removal of 3 bases from V and 0 bases from J, the junction contained 4 bases not matched to a gene. Germline assignment: CDR1 MNHEY and CDR2 SMNVEV (reference sequence). The CDR3 runs 16 residues. In nucleotides, the CDR3 is TGTGCCAGCAGTTTCCCTAGCGGGACTAGCACAGATACGCAGTATTTT. Encoded protein: CASSFPSGTSTDTQYF.

At least ten counts were recorded for this clonotype. The V call is TRBV10-1, the J call TRBJ2-2; 10 bases fit TRBD2. Unmatched junction bases numbered 4, after V lost 3 bases and J lost 0 bases. The V gene's germline CDR1 is WNHNN and CDR2 SYGVQD (reference sequence). CDR3 size: 17 residues. The CDR3 sequence: CASSESGRAPNTGELFF. The CDR3 bases are TGCGCCAGCAGTGAAAGCGGGAGGGCCCCGAACACCGGGGAGCTGTTTTTT.

This chain links TRBV4-3 with TRBJ2-6, with a tentative D call TRBD2 (6 bases). Trimming took 0 bases from V and 4 from J, leaving 16 bases between them. The germline V gene has CDR1 LGHNA and CDR2 YSLEER. This CDR3 contains 18 residues. CDR3 region: CASSQDFPREAGANVLTF. The DNA of the CDR3 is TGCGCCAGCAGCCAAGATTTTCCCAGGGAGGCCGGGGCCAACGTCCTGACTTTC.

For the CDR3, the DNA is TGCGCCAGCAGCCAAGATAGACTAGCGGGAATAGATACGCAGTATTTT. Translation gives CASSQDRLAGIDTQYF. J is TRBJ2-3 and V is TRBV4-3; 11 nucleotides agree with TRBD2. Germline V gene sequence: CDR1 LGHNA, CDR2 YSLEER. Trimming removed 0 bases from V and 5 bases from J; junction bases left unmatched: 4. The CDR3 length is 16 residues.

This clonotype was seen many times. V gene TRBV5-6 combines with J gene TRBJ2-3; D not resolved. CDR1 SGHDT and CDR2 YYEEEE come from the germline V gene. The CDR3 is made up of 15 amino acids. Trimming removed 2 bases from V and 0 bases from J, with 10 bases in between. The CDR3 reads CASSFGGSSTDTQYF. The CDR3 DNA is TGTGCCAGCAGCTTTGGCGGTTCTAGCACAGATACGCAGTATTTT. The whole variable domain, remainder taken from reference TRBV5-6 and TRBJ2-3, is DAGVTQSPTHLIKTRGQQVTLRCSPKSGHDTVSWYQQALGQGPQFIFQYYEEEERQRGNFPDRFSGHQFPNYSSELNVNALLLGDSALYLCASSFGGSSTDTQYFGPGTRLTVL.

This clonotype was found many times. The chain recombines TRBV18 with TRBJ2-6; D possibly corresponds to TRBD1 (5 bases). Germline V gives CDR1 KGHSH, CDR2 LQKENI. The V end lost 3 bases, the J end lost 4 bases, and 13 bases lay between the germline ends. The CDR3 has 16 amino acids. The CDR3 sequence: CASSPAWGSGANVLTF. CDR3 in DNA: TGTGCCAGCTCACCCGCGTGGGGCTCCGGGGCCAACGTCCTGACTTTC.

This clonotype has ten or more counts. The CDR3 DNA reads TGTGCCAGCAGCCAAGAGGTCTTGGCGGGAAACACCATATATTTT. Protein sequence: CASSQEVLAGNTIYF. This chain links TRBV3-1 with TRBJ1-3; D uncertain. The CDR3 covers 15 residues. Trimming removed 0 bases at V and 4 bases at J, with 10 bases between. Per germline, CDR1 LGHDT and CDR2 YNNKEL (reference sequence).

Here the CDR3 DNA reads TGCGCCAGCGGGGCTGGGGCCAACGTCCTGACTTTC. Amino acids: CASGAGANVLTF. The chain has TRBV5-1 and TRBJ2-6; D remains unclear. Deletions cut 7 bases from V and 2 bases from J, with 4 bases between. The CDR3 contains 12 residues. CDR1 is SGHRS, CDR2 YFSETQ, per germline.

This clonotype was picked up many times. This chain joins TRBV27 and TRBJ1-6; 10 bases fit TRBD1. V lost 3 bases and J lost 10; bases outside the gene matches: 3. The V gene's germline CDR1 is MNHEY and CDR2 SMNVEV (reference sequence). The CDR3 consists of 14 residues. As DNA, the CDR3 is TGTGCCAGCAGTTTCGGGACAGGGGTATCACCCCTCCACTTT. It translates to CASSFGTGVSPLHF.

The table lists this clonotype with many counts. This chain links TRBV6-6 with TRBJ2-1, with 10 bases fitting TRBD2. Unmatched junction bases numbered 9, after V lost 6 bases and J lost 10 bases. The CDR3 is made up of 14 amino acids. Germline V gene data show CDR1 as MNHNY and CDR2 as SVGAGI (reference sequence). DNA for the CDR3: TGTGCCAGCAGGGGGACTAGCGAGCGTGTCGAGCAGTTCTTC. It yields the protein CASRGTSERVEQFF.

This clonotype occurred many times. V and J are TRBV4-1 and TRBJ1-5; D gene unclear. The V end was cut by 3 bases, the J end by 10 bases, with 13 bases between. The length of the CDR3 is 13 residues. CDR1 is MGHRA, CDR2 YSYEKL, per germline. In nucleotides, the CDR3 is TGCGCCAGCAGCCAGGATAAGACGGCCCCCCAGCATTTT. Translated, it gives CASSQDKTAPQHF.

This clonotype was observed many times. The V and J genes are TRBV7-2 and TRBJ1-5; no clear D. Trimming cost V 2 bases and J 1 base, with 9 bases left between them. Germline CDR1 is SGHTA and CDR2 is FQGNSA. The CDR3 is 15 amino acids. The CDR3 bases are TGTGCCAGCAGCTTATTTCCACAGAGCAATCAGCCCCAGCATTTT. The encoded protein is CASSLFPQSNQPQHF.

This clonotype was seen ten or more times. The gene calls are TRBV6-5 and TRBJ1-2; no clear D gene. V was clipped by 4 bases and J by 4 bases, with 7 bases between them. The CDR3 is made up of 12 amino acids. Per germline, CDR1 MNHEY and CDR2 SVGAGI. The CDR3 region has the DNA TGTGCCAGCAGTTCCGACACCTATGGCTACACCTTC. It translates to CASSSDTYGYTF.

This clonotype occurred many times. This chain links TRBV27 with TRBJ2-7, with TRBD1 matching 8 bases. J gave up 2 bases and V 5 bases, and 11 bases lay outside the gene matches. This CDR3 has 16 amino acids. The germline CDR1 and CDR2 sequences are MNHEY and SMNVEV (reference sequence). The DNA for the CDR3 is TGTGCCAGCAGTAGGAAGGGGACAGGAATGCCCTACGAGCAGTACTTC. It codes for CASSRKGTGMPYEQYF.

This clonotype was seen ten or more times. The rearrangement joins TRBV18 to TRBJ1-1; D not certain. Germline CDR1 reads KGHSH; CDR2 reads LQKENI. The CDR3 runs 13 residues. V was clipped by 4 bases and J by 3 bases, with 9 bases between them. CDR3 sequence (DNA): TGTGCCAGCTCACTCGGACGAGACACTGAAGCTTTCTTT. Amino acids: CASSLGRDTEAFF. The full variable domain, with the rest looked up from reference TRBV18 and TRBJ1-1, is NAGVMQNPRHLVRRRGQEARLRCSPMKGHSHVYWYRQLPEEGLKFMVYLQKENIIDESGMPKERFSAEFPKEGPSILRIQQVVRGDSAAYFCASSLGRDTEAFFGQGTRLTVV.

This clonotype showed up many times. This sequence joins TRBV20-1 and TRBJ1-5; D is undetermined. CDR3 length: 13 residues. Germline CDR1 and CDR2: DFQATT and SNEGSKA (reference sequence). With 5 bases removed from V and 0 bases from J, the gap between germline ends came to 8 bases. CDR3 region: CSAPINSNQPQHF. The CDR3 coding sequence is TGCAGTGCTCCGATAAATAGCAATCAGCCCCAGCATTTT.

This clonotype was found a few times. This chain links TRBV14 with TRBJ2-5, with 7 positions matching TRBD1. The CDR3 sequence is 18 residues long. V lost 6 bases to trimming and J lost 0 bases; unmatched junction nucleotides: 16. The V gene's germline CDR1 is SGHDN and CDR2 FVKESK. The DNA of the CDR3 is TGTGCCAGCAGGGCTGTCCCGGGACAGCTTTGGTACCAAGAGACCCAGTACTTC. It codes for CASRAVPGQLWYQETQYF. The full variable domain, its missing parts supplied by reference TRBV14 and TRBJ2-5, is EAGVTQFPSHSVIEKGQTVTLRCDPISGHDNLYWYRRVMGKEIKFLLHFVKESKQDESGMPNNRFLAERTGGTYSTLKVQPAELEDSGVYFCASRAVPGQLWYQETQYFGPGTRLLVL.

In its sample, this clonotype was seen a few times. The V gene is TRBV27, the J gene TRBJ1-1; maybe TRBD1 (5 bases). CDR1 is MNHEY and CDR2 is SMNVEV in the germline V gene (reference sequence). Trimming left V 6 bases short and J 4 bases short, with 12 bases between. This CDR3 spans 13 amino acids. In DNA form, the CDR3 reads TGTGCCAGCAGCTATCCTGGGGGCACTGAAGCTTTCTTT. It encodes CASSYPGGTEAFF.

This clonotype was counted only a few times. The rearrangement joins TRBV12-3 or TRBV12-4 to TRBJ1-4; a weak D match, TRBD1 (6 bases). Between the trimmed V and J ends, which lost 8 bases and 5 bases, there was a span of 12 bases. The CDR3 has 13 residues. The CDR3 here is CASQTTGNEKLFF. The CDR3 nucleotides read TGTGCCAGCCAGACCACAGGGAATGAAAAACTGTTTTTT.

This clonotype has a handful of counts. The chain links TRBV30 to TRBJ1-2; D gene ambiguous. V was trimmed by 4 bases and J by 4 bases, leaving 7 bases between them. There are 11 residues in the CDR3. CDR1 is GTSNPN, CDR2 SVGIG, per germline (reference sequence). In nucleotides, the CDR3 is TGTGCCTGGAAGAGATTCTATGGCTACACCTTC. It encodes CAWKRFYGYTF. Using reference TRBV30 and TRBJ1-2 for the parts outside the CDR3, the full variable domain is SQTIHQWPATLVQPVGSPLSLECTVEGTSNPNLYWYRQAAGRGLQLLFYSVGIGQISSEVPQNLSASRPQDRQFILSSKKLLLSDSGFYLCAWKRFYGYTFGSGTRLTVV.

This clonotype has at least ten counts. This chain links TRBV5-1 with TRBJ1-6; D is ambiguous. This CDR3 contains 16 residues. V was clipped by 0 bases and J by 5 bases, with 12 bases between them. The germline CDR1 and CDR2 sequences are SGHRS and YFSETQ. The CDR3 loop reads CASSLDPAVNNSPLHF. CDR3 nucleotide sequence: TGCGCCAGCAGCTTGGATCCGGCCGTGAATAATTCACCCCTCCACTTT.

A note on this clonotype: At one end the junction does not follow the germline gene, possibly because of a read error. The chain uses TRBV5-6 and TRBJ2-5; D unresolved. Germline V gene data show CDR1 as SGHDT and CDR2 as YYEEEE. CDR3 length: 13 residues. CDR3 coding DNA: TGTGCCAGCAGCCCGGCAGGCCAAGGGACCCAGTACTTC. Protein sequence: CASSPAGQGTQYF.

This clonotype was counted ten times or more. The chain links TRBV12-3 or TRBV12-4 to TRBJ1-5; TRBD1 agrees at 10 bases. The trim removed 5 bases at V and 8 bases at J, leaving 9 bases unmatched. The CDR3 extends over 15 amino acids. CDR3 in amino acids: CASSRLGTGVEPQHF. CDR3 bases: TGTGCCAGCAGTCGCTTGGGGACAGGGGTGGAGCCCCAGCATTTT.

This clonotype was recorded many times. The genes are TRBV6-5 and TRBJ1-5; the D is unclear. This CDR3 region has 13 residues. Trimming removed 5 bases from V and 6 bases from J, with 11 bases in between. CDR1 is MNHEY, CDR2 SVGAGI, per germline. CDR3 region: CASSRRRTQPQHF. The CDR3 region has the DNA TGTGCCAGCAGTCGTCGGAGGACTCAGCCCCAGCATTTT.

J is TRBJ2-7 and V is TRBV19; either TRBD1 or TRBD2 may supply D (6 bases each). This CDR3 is 13 amino acids long. Germline V gene data show CDR1 as LNHDA and CDR2 as SQIVND (reference sequence). V was shortened by 8 bases and J by 2 bases, with 13 bases between the two germline ends. For the CDR3, the DNA is TGTGCCAGTGCCATAGGGGGGCCCTACGAGCAGTACTTC. Translating gives CASAIGGPYEQYF. The full variable domain, rest sourced from reference TRBV19 and TRBJ2-7, is DGGITQSPKYLFRKEGQNVTLSCEQNLNHDAMYWYRQDPGQGLRLIYYSQIVNDFQKGDIAEGYSVSREKKESFPLTVTSAQKNPTAFYLCASAIGGPYEQYFGPGTRLTVT.

This clonotype was observed at least ten times. This chain links TRBV3-1 with TRBJ1-3; D ambiguous. CDR3 size: 13 residues. Between the trimmed V and J ends, which lost 0 bases and 3 bases, there was a span of 3 bases. The germline CDR1 and CDR2 sequences are LGHDT and YNNKEL (reference sequence). CDR3 nucleotides: TGTGCCAGCAGCCAAGATAATGGAAACACCATATATTTT. Encoded protein: CASSQDNGNTIYF.

This clonotype was counted a few times. The rearrangement links TRBV6-2 or TRBV6-3 to TRBJ1-1; D gene unclear. The CDR3 loop spans 11 amino acids. Trimming stripped 7 bases from V and 7 bases from J, with 10 bases between. Germline CDR1 and CDR2: MNHEY and SVGEGT. CDR3 sequence (DNA): TGTGCCAGCACCGACGCCTATGAAGCTTTCTTT. Residues: CASTDAYEAFF.

This clonotype was seen only a few times. The genes are TRBV29-1 and TRBJ1-1, with 8 bases aligning to TRBD1. Germline V gene sequence: CDR1 SQVTM, CDR2 ANQGSEA. The trim removed 3 bases at V and 0 bases at J, leaving 9 bases unmatched. CDR3 size: 16 residues. The CDR3 sequence is CSVETGEVWMNTEAFF. CDR3 in DNA: TGCAGCGTTGAGACAGGGGAGGTCTGGATGAACACTGAAGCTTTCTTT. Looking up the rest from reference TRBV29-1 and TRBJ1-1 gives the full variable domain: SAVISQKPSRDICQRGTSLTIQCQVDSQVTMMFWYRQQPGQSLTLIATANQGSEATYESGFVIDKFPISRPNLTFSTLTVSNMSPEDSSIYLCSVETGEVWMNTEAFFGQGTRLTVV.

This clonotype appeared many times. The chain couples TRBV7-9 to TRBJ1-3; TRBD1 might be the D (6 bases). V shed 5 bases and J shed 4 bases, with 18 bases lying between them. The germline V gene has CDR1 SEHNR and CDR2 FQNEAQ (reference sequence). The CDR3 totals 16 residues. The CDR3 DNA reads TGTGCCAGCAGCGATGGGATATGGGACACGGGAAACACCATATATTTT. Amino acids: CASSDGIWDTGNTIYF.

This clonotype was observed at least ten times. This rearrangement joins TRBV7-9 to TRBJ1-1, with D perhaps matching TRBD1 (6 bases). V lost 6 bases and J lost 1, with 12 bases in between. CDR3 size: 14 residues. Germline CDR1 and CDR2: SEHNR and FQNEAQ (reference sequence). The DNA of the CDR3 is TGTGCCAGCAGACGTAGACAGGAGAACACTGAAGCTTTCTTT. It is translated as CASRRRQENTEAFF. Full variable domain (remainder filled in from reference TRBV7-9 and TRBJ1-1): DTGVSQNPRHKITKRGQNVTFRCDPISEHNRLYWYRQTLGQGPEFLTYFQNEAQLEKSRLLSDRFSAERPKGSFSTLEIQRTEQGDSAMYLCASRRRQENTEAFFGQGTRLTVV.